This T cell receptor (beta chain) was found in a study of blood T cell repertoires in COVID-19. Study context: Collection of acute and convalescent COVID-19 samples took place in the United States, Italy and Spain.

Repertoires were generated with immunoSEQ multiplex PCR, while TCRdb's copy carries only in-frame clones and drops some. The sample lists over 150,000 clones, approximately 91% occurring once. With V trimmed by 0 bases and J by 7 bases, 15 bases remained unmatched. There are 17 residues in the CDR3. The germline V gene has CDR1 SGHRS and CDR2 YFSETQ. Sequenced sample: peripheral blood. The V and J genes are TRBV5-1 and TRBJ2-7; TRBD1 agrees at 8 bases. The clonotype was recovered from a man younger than 30 with acute or convalescent COVID-19. The CDR3 sequence: CASSLGGFKDRALEQYF. Here the CDR3 DNA reads TGCGCCAGCAGCTTGGGGGGATTCAAGGACAGGGCATTAGAGCAGTACTTC.